These 11 T cell receptor beta chains were all obtained from the same sample, sequenced in a study of T cells in women clearing cervical HPV infection. This table comes from immunoSEQ multiplex PCR, and its TCRdb copy is limited to in-frame clones, with some not included. The repertoire table contains around 39,000 clones. Sequencing was done on a sample of blood buffy coat. The origin of the receptors is a woman aged 18-70 years with a cervical HPV16 infection that either progressed to CIN3+ or cleared (not recorded which).

Concerning this clone itself: The read ends 3 residues early relative to the CDR3; the germline J gene fills the gap. The chain combines TRBV4-1 with TRBJ2-3; 9 bases map to TRBD2. This CDR3 has 16 amino acids. V was pared by 6 bases and J by 1 base, with 8 bases of the junction left unmatched. Germline loops: CDR1 MGHRA, CDR2 YSYEKL. The CDR3 sequence: CASSYSGRSGTDTQYF. CDR3 bases read: TGCGCCAGCAGTTATAGCGGGAGAAGTGGCACAGATACG.

Regarding this clone: The sequence runs out 3 residues before the end of the CDR3; the remainder is reconstructed from the germline J gene. The V and J genes are TRBV19 and TRBJ2-5, with D perhaps matching TRBD1 (6 bases). The CDR3 is 13 residues long. Trimming took off 1 base at V and 5 bases at J, with 8 bases between the two ends. CDR1 LNHDA and CDR2 SQIVND come from the germline V gene (reference sequence). The covered CDR3 bases are TGTGCCAGTAGTATAGGTCAGGGGGAGACC. This encodes CASSIGQGET. The CDR3 as a whole reads CASSIGQGETQYF.

A note on this clone: The read halts 3 residues ahead of the CDR3 end, with the missing end drawn from the germline J gene. This rearrangement joins TRBV7-6 to TRBJ2-2, with D unclear. This CDR3 region has 15 residues. The ends were cut back, 1 base at V and 0 bases at J, with 6 bases in the middle. Per the germline V gene, CDR1 is SGHVS and CDR2 is FNYEAQ. CDR3 protein: CASSLGQTNTGELFF. CDR3 DNA (partial): TGTGCCAGCAGCTTAGGGCAGACGAACACCGGGGAG.

Note on this clone: Read coverage stops 3 residues before the CDR3 terminus; the germline J gene supplies the remainder. The chain employs TRBV7-3 and TRBJ1-2; D gene unclear. The CDR3 is 15 residues long. CDR1 and CDR2 (germline): SGHTA, FQGTGA. The CDR3 sequence is CASSRLALSSYDYTF. CDR3 DNA (partial): TGTGCCAGCAGCCGACTAGCGTTGAGCTCCTACGAC.

A word on this clone: One end of the junction fails to match germline, which may point to a read error. The CDR3 end is not reached by the read, which stops 3 residues before it; the germline J gene fills it in. The J gene is TRBJ1-2, the V gene TRBV4-2, with 7 bases that match TRBD1. CDR3 length: 15 amino acids. CDR1 and CDR2 from the germline V gene are LGHNA and YNFKEQ. CDR3 bases read: TGCGCCAGCAGCCAAGGGGGCACAGACTGGGCTGGC. As protein: CASSQGGTDWAG. The full CDR3 protein reads CASSQGGTDWAGYTF.

A word on this clone: The sequence runs out 3 residues before the end of the CDR3; the remainder is reconstructed from the germline J gene. The chain recombines TRBV11-2 with TRBJ2-1; D unclear. Germline V CDR1 and CDR2: SGHAT, FQNNGV. V was trimmed by 3 bases and J by 8 bases, leaving 8 bases between them. The CDR3 is made up of 12 amino acids. CDR3 sequence: CASSFSPYEQFF. CDR3 DNA, as far as it was read: TGTGCCAGCAGCTTCAGTCCGTATGAG.

A note on this clone: Sequencing ends 3 residues short of the CDR3 end; the germline J gene provides the rest. The chain recombines TRBV19 with TRBJ2-3, with 7 bases identical to TRBD1. The germline gives CDR1 LNHDA, CDR2 SQIVND (reference sequence). This CDR3 spans 13 amino acids. The part of the CDR3 DNA that was read is TGTGCCACTTCGGGACAGATCCAAGAGACG. Amino acids: CATSGQIQET. The CDR3 in full is CATSGQIQETQYF.

Comments on this clone: The observed sequence ends 3 residues before the CDR3 terminus, with the missing tail filled in from the germline J gene. This rearrangement joins TRBV7-9 to TRBJ1-6, with a tentative D call TRBD1 (6 bases). CDR1 is SEHNR, CDR2 FQNEAQ, per germline (reference sequence). The CDR3 extends over 12 amino acids. CDR3 in amino acids: CASTLKQGPLHF. The CDR3 bases that were read are TGTGCCAGCACCCTTAAGCAGGGGCCC.

About this clone: The sequenced fragment ends 3 residues before the CDR3 boundary, so the rest is inferred from the germline J gene. This chain connects TRBV5-1 to TRBJ2-2, with 11 bases aligning to TRBD1. CDR3 size: 15 residues. The V segment lost 2 bases and the J segment 6 bases; nucleotides outside the gene matches: 3. Germline V gene data show CDR1 as SGHRS and CDR2 as YFSETQ. The CDR3 DNA, read in part, is TGCGCCAGCAGCTTCGGGACAGGGGGAGCCGGGGAG. Translating it yields CASSFGTGGAGE. The whole CDR3 protein is CASSFGTGGAGELFF.

To note about this clone: From the germline J gene comes the end of the CDR3, since the read stops 3 residues before it. This CDR3 is also generated by other DNA sequences in the sample. The genes are TRBV7-2 and TRBJ1-3, with D perhaps matching TRBD1 (6 bases). The CDR3 is made up of 14 amino acids. Germline V CDR1 and CDR2: SGHTA, FQGNSA. V was cut by 4 bases and J by 3 bases, with 10 bases left in between. CDR3 amino acids: CASSSGQSGNTIYF. The CDR3 bases that were read are TGTGCCAGCAGCTCGGGACAAAGTGGAAACACC.

The CDR3 loop is CASSSSGVGTYEQYF. The covered CDR3 bases are TGTGCCAGCAGCTCCTCAGGGGTAGGAACCTACGAG. The rearrangement links TRBV11-2 to TRBJ2-7; a possible D gene is TRBD1 (6 bases). From the germline J gene comes the end of the CDR3, since the read stops 3 residues before it. The V end was cut by 4 bases, the J end by 2 bases, with 15 bases between. The CDR3 extends over 15 amino acids. CDR1 SGHAT and CDR2 FQNNGV come from the germline V gene.